This T cell receptor beta chain emerged from a study of blood T cell repertoires in COVID-19. There are 14 residues in the CDR3. Trimming removed 5 bases at V and 7 bases at J, with 14 bases between. Looked up from germline, CDR1 is MDHEN and CDR2 is SYDVKM. Profiling relied on immunoSEQ multiplex PCR, and the TCRdb table lists in-frame clones only, not all of them. This repertoire shows a few hundred thousand clones, 86% found once; its top ten account for 2.5% to 3.5%. Sequences were obtained from PBMCs or T cells enriched from blood (not recorded which). This chain links TRBV28 with TRBJ1-4; D is uncertain. The sequence came from a woman between 45 and 65 years old in a cohort exposed to, infected with or recovered from COVID-19 (not recorded which). Written as DNA, the CDR3 is TGTGCCAGCAGTGCGGCGGAGGGTATTGAAAAACTGTTTTTT. Protein: CASSAAEGIEKLFF.